Shown below are 13 T cell receptor beta chains from a single sample sequenced in a study of T cell clonotyping in hematopoietic cell transplantation. Libraries were prepared by immunoSEQ multiplex PCR; TCRdb keeps only in-frame clonotypes and omits some of them. This sample has 25,000 to 30,000 clones, with approximately 94% found just once. Indicated time point: recipient sample about 28 days before transplant, after cytoreduction. Sequenced here: peripheral blood mononuclear cells, sampled before stem cell transplant. These receptors were collected from a man aged 45 to 65 with acute myeloid leukemia. Some clones in this sample may be carry-over from other donors' samples.

The V call is TRBV2, the J call TRBJ1-1; 8 bases match TRBD1. Germline loops: CDR1 SNHLY, CDR2 FYNNEI. The CDR3 spans 14 residues. The V and J ends lost 6 bases and 4 bases, in that order; junction bases with no gene match: 7. In nucleotides, the CDR3 is TGTGCCAGCAGATTGGATACAGGGGGCACTGAAGCTTTCTTT. It encodes CASRLDTGGTEAFF. The complete variable domain, with remaining parts taken from reference TRBV2 and TRBJ1-1, reads EPEVTQTPSHQVTQMGQEVILRCVPISNHLYFYWYRQILGQKVEFLVSFYNNEISEKSEIFDDQFSVERPDGSNFTLKIRSTKLEDSAMYFCASRLDTGGTEAFFGQGTRLTVV.

The genes are TRBV19 and TRBJ1-5; 8 nucleotides agree with TRBD1. The germline V gene has CDR1 LNHDA and CDR2 SQIVND (reference sequence). The CDR3 sequence is 16 residues long. J gave up 2 bases and V 6 bases, and 9 bases lay outside the gene matches. In DNA, the CDR3 is TGTGCCAGTAGCAATCAGGGGGCGCGTGGCAATCAGCCCCAGCATTTT. Protein product: CASSNQGARGNQPQHF.

The V call is TRBV6-5, the J call TRBJ1-6; D is uncertain. V lost 6 bases, J lost 7 bases, and 10 bases lay in between. Germline V lookup: CDR1 MNHEY, CDR2 SVGAGI. The CDR3 is 13 amino acids. In DNA form, the CDR3 reads TGTGCCAGCAGCCGTAACAGAAATTCACCCCTCCACTTT. Protein product: CASSRNRNSPLHF.

This chain connects TRBV28 to TRBJ2-1; TRBD2 matches at 8 bases. V lost 5 bases, J lost 3 bases, and 6 bases stayed unmatched. The CDR3 is 15 residues long. From germline, CDR1 is MDHEN and CDR2 SYDVKM. Here the CDR3 reads CASSPQTSVYNEQFF. DNA for the CDR3: TGTGCCAGCAGTCCGCAGACTAGCGTCTACAATGAGCAGTTCTTC.

The chain combines TRBV28 with TRBJ1-2, with TRBD1 identical over 10 bases. In germline, CDR1 is MDHEN, CDR2 SYDVKM. The CDR3 has 14 amino acids. J lost 8 bases, V lost 2 bases, and 5 bases had no gene match. In nucleotides, the CDR3 is TGTGCCAGCAGTTTAGACAGGGGGCCGCGGGGCTACACCTTC. This encodes CASSLDRGPRGYTF.

CDR3 amino acids: CSVEGAGYEQYF. CDR3 nucleotide sequence: TGCAGCGTTGAGGGAGCCGGGTACGAGCAGTACTTC. The V gene is TRBV29-1, the J gene TRBJ2-7, with D perhaps matching TRBD2 (5 bases). Germline values: CDR1 SQVTM, CDR2 ANQGSEA. V lost 3 bases and J 4 bases, leaving 10 bases between the germline ends. The length of the CDR3 is 12 residues.

V gene TRBV5-6 combines with J gene TRBJ2-3, with D unresolved. This CDR3 is built from 14 residues. V was trimmed by 4 bases and J by 1 base, leaving 10 bases between them. Germline assignment: CDR1 SGHDT and CDR2 YYEEEE. The CDR3 sequence is CASSPYFGTDTQYF. In DNA, the CDR3 is TGTGCCAGCAGCCCCTACTTCGGCACAGATACGCAGTATTTT.

In DNA form, the CDR3 reads TGTGCCAGCAGCCGGACTAGCGGGGGGTTCATTGTAGATACGCAGTATTTT. Residues: CASSRTSGGFIVDTQYF. This chain links TRBV7-8 with TRBJ2-3, with 14 bases fitting TRBD2. Germline loops: CDR1 SGHVS, CDR2 FQNEAQ. CDR3 length equals 17 residues. The V segment lost 5 bases and the J segment 5 bases; nucleotides outside the gene matches: 9.

The CDR3 nucleotides read TGTGCCTGGAGCCCTTCCGTGAATGAGCAGTTCTTC. Amino acid sequence: CAWSPSVNEQFF. The chain employs TRBV30 and TRBJ2-1; D is uncertain. The germline gives CDR1 GTSNPN, CDR2 SVGIG (reference sequence). There are 12 residues in the CDR3. Trimming pared 3 bases from V and 7 bases from J, leaving 10 bases between.

This chain uses TRBV29-1 with TRBJ1-2, with D maybe TRBD1 (5 bases). CDR1 and CDR2 from the germline V gene are SQVTM and ANQGSEA. The ends were cut back, 6 bases at V and 2 bases at J, with 19 bases in the middle. This CDR3 has 15 amino acids. DNA of the CDR3: TGCAGCGTACCCAGGGAGGGCAGCTTAAACTATGGCTACACCTTC. As protein: CSVPREGSLNYGYTF.

This clone is a singleton in its sample. This rearrangement joins TRBV30 to TRBJ2-7, with 9 positions matching TRBD1. The CDR3 sequence is 13 residues long. Germline V gene data show CDR1 as GTSNPN and CDR2 as SVGIG (reference sequence). The V gene end was trimmed by 3 bases and the J gene end by 4 bases; junction bases not matched to a gene: 4. In DNA, the CDR3 is TGTGCCTGGAGCACAGGGGGCGTTTACGAGCAGTACTTC. This sequence encodes CAWSTGGVYEQYF.

The rearrangement links TRBV19 to TRBJ2-7; 9 bases align to TRBD2. This CDR3 spans 16 amino acids. V lost 4 bases, J lost 3 bases, and 10 bases stayed unmatched. Germline-derived CDR1 and CDR2 are LNHDA and SQIVND (reference sequence). CDR3 coding DNA: TGTGCCAGTAGTAAAAGCGGGAGGCCAGACCTCTACGAGCAGTACTTC. Residues: CASSKSGRPDLYEQYF.

The chain couples TRBV9 to TRBJ1-3, with a tentative D call TRBD1 (5 bases). CDR3 length: 16 amino acids. V was pared by 3 bases and J by 0 bases, with 13 bases between. CDR1 is SGDLS and CDR2 is YYNGEE in the germline V gene. The CDR3 is CASSEGRESSGNTIYF. CDR3 coding DNA: TGTGCCAGCAGCGAGGGGCGGGAAAGCTCTGGAAACACCATATATTTT.